One sample yielded the 17 T cell receptor beta chains listed below, sequenced in a study of blood T cell repertoires in COVID-19. Sequencing used immunoSEQ multiplex PCR; TCRdb keeps in-frame clones, though not all of them. The sample carries about 120,000 clones, 70% to 80% recorded once. Material: peripheral blood. These receptors came from a human donor in a cohort sampled during active COVID-19.

The rearrangement uses TRBV19 and TRBJ2-7; D perhaps matches TRBD2 (6 bases). The V end was cut by 7 bases, the J end by 7 bases, with 11 bases between. The CDR3 runs to 11 residues. Germline lookup yields CDR1 LNHDA and CDR2 SQIVND (reference sequence). In DNA, the CDR3 is TGTGCCAGTAATACGGAGGGAGAGCAGTACTTC. This gives the protein CASNTEGEQYF. Based on the CDR3 plus reference TRBV19 and TRBJ2-7, the full variable domain is DGGITQSPKYLFRKEGQNVTLSCEQNLNHDAMYWYRQDPGQGLRLIYYSQIVNDFQKGDIAEGYSVSREKKESFPLTVTSAQKNPTAFYLCASNTEGEQYFGPGTRLTVT.

The CDR3 region is CASSYGGRGYSNQPQHF. Here the CDR3 DNA reads TGTGCCAGCAGCTACGGGGGCAGGGGGTATAGCAATCAGCCCCAGCATTTT. The J gene is TRBJ1-5, the V gene TRBV7-8; 7 nucleotides line up with TRBD1. CDR1 and CDR2 (germline): SGHVS, FQNEAQ. CDR3 length: 17 residues. Unmatched junction bases numbered 9, after V lost 4 bases and J lost 0 bases.

The V gene is TRBV28, the J gene TRBJ1-3; D unresolved. In germline, CDR1 is MDHEN, CDR2 SYDVKM. This CDR3 region has 17 residues. V was pared by 2 bases and J by 2 bases, with 16 bases between. The CDR3 sequence is CASSLASVDSAGNTIYF. CDR3 DNA sequence: TGTGCCAGCAGTTTAGCCTCCGTTGATTCGGCTGGAAACACCATATATTTT.

The rearrangement joins TRBV4-2 to TRBJ2-2; TRBD2 aligns across 8 bases. J was trimmed by 0 bases and V by 1 base; bases with no gene match: 4. Looked up from germline, CDR1 is LGHNA and CDR2 is YNFKEQ. The CDR3 has 17 residues. CDR3 amino acids: CASSQAIAGTNTGELFF. CDR3 sequence (DNA): TGTGCCAGCAGCCAAGCCATAGCGGGAACGAACACCGGGGAGCTGTTTTTT.

The chain joins TRBV5-1 to TRBJ2-5; D may be TRBD2 (5 bases). This CDR3 contains 14 residues. The V end lost 5 bases, the J end lost 4 bases, and 15 bases lay between the germline ends. Germline V gene lookup returns CDR1 SGHRS and CDR2 YFSETQ. The CDR3 region is CASRLSGLRETQYF. DNA for the CDR3: TGCGCCAGCAGGTTGAGCGGTCTGAGAGAGACCCAGTACTTC.

The V call is TRBV12-3 or TRBV12-4, the J call TRBJ1-4, with D tentatively TRBD1 (6 bases). The CDR3 extends over 13 amino acids. Trimming stripped 9 bases from V and 8 bases from J, with 16 bases between. CDR3 in DNA: TGTGCCAGTTTGGACAGTCTGGGCGAAAAACTGTTTTTT. As protein: CASLDSLGEKLFF.

The CDR3 coding sequence is TGTGCCTGGAGTAGAGGGACAGGGGCCACAGATACGCAGTATTTT. This codes for CAWSRGTGATDTQYF. The chain joins TRBV30 to TRBJ2-3; 10 nucleotides line up with TRBD1. Germline assignment: CDR1 GTSNPN and CDR2 SVGIG (reference sequence). The length of the CDR3 is 15 residues. J lost 2 bases, V lost 2 bases, and 4 bases had no gene match.

The chain joins TRBV19 to TRBJ1-1; D gene ambiguous. The germline V gene has CDR1 LNHDA and CDR2 SQIVND (reference sequence). Deletions cut 11 bases from V and 4 bases from J, with 17 bases between. The CDR3 is made up of 13 amino acids. The CDR3 DNA sequence: TGTGCCTCTACGAGGCAATCGGGCACTGAAGCTTTCTTT. Translating gives CASTRQSGTEAFF.

The chain joins TRBV28 to TRBJ2-3, with 9 bases fitting TRBD1. Germline V gives CDR1 MDHEN, CDR2 SYDVKM. With 3 bases clipped from V and 14 bases from J, the junction kept 6 bases outside the gene matches. The CDR3 has 12 amino acids. CDR3 loop: CASSLPGTGLYF. Written as DNA, the CDR3 is TGTGCCAGCAGTTTGCCCGGGACAGGGTTGTATTTT.

This chain uses TRBV18 with TRBJ2-1; D is uncertain. Germline values: CDR1 KGHSH, CDR2 LQKENI. V was cut by 3 bases and J by 0 bases, with 9 bases left in between. The CDR3 has 15 residues. The CDR3 nucleotides are TGTGCCAGCTCACCGAGGCGTAACTCCTACAATGAGCAGTTCTTC. Residues: CASSPRRNSYNEQFF.

The chain is built from TRBV7-2 and TRBJ2-1; 7 nucleotides match TRBD1. Looked up from germline, CDR1 is SGHTA and CDR2 is FQGNSA. V dropped 4 bases and J dropped 3; count of bases not matched to a gene: 6. The CDR3 is 15 residues long. CDR3 sequence reads: CASSSSGQNYNEQFF. The DNA of the CDR3 is TGTGCCAGCAGCTCCTCGGGACAGAACTACAATGAGCAGTTCTTC.

The rearrangement links TRBV19 to TRBJ2-7, with 9 nucleotides matching TRBD1. The length of the CDR3 is 15 residues. V was clipped by 6 bases and J by 3 bases; unmatched bases: 9. The germline CDR1 and CDR2 sequences are LNHDA and SQIVND (reference sequence). CDR3 coding DNA: TGTGCCAGTAGGACCGGGACAGGGCTTGGCTACGAGCAGTACTTC. Residues: CASRTGTGLGYEQYF.

The chain employs TRBV7-2 and TRBJ1-4, with D possibly being TRBD1 (5 bases). V was cut by 3 bases and J by 6 bases, with 8 bases left in between. Germline loops: CDR1 SGHTA, CDR2 FQGNSA. The CDR3 is made up of 13 amino acids. CDR3 bases: TGTGCCAGCAGCTTGGGGGGAGATGAAAAACTGTTTTTT. It yields the protein CASSLGGDEKLFF. Variable domain in full (rest from reference TRBV7-2 and TRBJ1-4): GAGVSQSPSNKVTEKGKDVELRCDPISGHTALYWYRQSLGQGLEFLIYFQGNSAPDKSGLPSDRFSAERTGGSVSTLTIQRTQQEDSAVYLCASSLGGDEKLFFGSGTQLSVL.

This clone was seen only once. CDR3 sequence: CASSQGGRVSGNTIYF. The DNA of the CDR3 is TGTGCCAGCAGCCAAGGAGGCAGGGTATCTGGAAACACCATATATTTT. The chain uses TRBV14 and TRBJ1-3, with a possible D match to TRBD1 (5 bases). Trimming stripped 1 base from V and 1 base from J, with 11 bases between. Germline V gene sequence: CDR1 SGHDN, CDR2 FVKESK. The CDR3 runs 16 residues.

At least ten counts were recorded for this clone. The CDR3 DNA sequence: TGCGCCAGCAGCCCCTCGACAGGGGGCTTCGACGAGCAGTACTTC. This codes for CASSPSTGGFDEQYF. The chain combines TRBV4-1 with TRBJ2-7; 10 nucleotides match TRBD1. The CDR3 loop spans 15 amino acids. The V gene end was trimmed by 4 bases and the J gene end by 5 bases; junction bases not matched to a gene: 8. The germline CDR1 and CDR2 sequences are MGHRA and YSYEKL.

This clone was counted once. This chain uses TRBV7-3 with TRBJ1-1; no clear D gene. Germline V gene sequence: CDR1 SGHTA, CDR2 FQGTGA. V lost 8 bases, J lost 6 bases, and 13 bases lay in between. The CDR3 consists of 12 residues. CDR3 nucleotide sequence: TGTGCCAGCTCCAGTGGTTTATCTGAAGCTTTCTTT. Translated, it gives CASSSGLSEAFF.

In its sample, this clone was seen once. The chain is built from TRBV6-2 or TRBV6-3 and TRBJ2-1; 8 bases map to TRBD2. Trimming took 4 bases from V and 1 from J; bases not matched to a gene: 18. The CDR3 spans 20 residues. The germline V gene has CDR1 MNHEY and CDR2 SVGEGT. CDR3 sequence (DNA): TGTGCCAGCAGTTCCCCCTTTGGTAGCGGGACCAGCTGGTCCTACAATGAGCAGTTCTTC. Translated: CASSSPFGSGTSWSYNEQFF.